This TCR beta chain was identified during a study of blood T cell repertoires in COVID-19. Study in general: Nucleic acid was either cDNA or gDNA, and it came from T cells, B-cell-depleted T cells, or PBMCs.

The protocol was immunoSEQ multiplex PCR, while the TCRdb copy is restricted to in-frame clones and leaves out a portion. The sample yields about 260,000 clones, 86% seen once. CDR1 SGDLS and CDR2 YYNGEE come from the germline V gene. The CDR3 is made up of 13 amino acids. Trimming removed 5 bases from V and 1 base from J, with 6 bases in between. The sequenced sample consisted of PBMCs or T cells enriched from blood (not recorded which). This chain uses TRBV9 with TRBJ2-2, with TRBD1 as a possible D gene (6 bases). This TCR was recovered from a woman aged 45 to 65 who had recovered from COVID-19. The CDR3 DNA reads as TGTGCCAGCAGGGACAGGAACACCGGGGAGCTGTTTTTT. It is translated as CASRDRNTGELFF.